This T cell receptor (beta chain) is from a study of blood T cell repertoires in COVID-19. Germline CDR1 reads SQVTM; CDR2 reads ANQGSEA. With 7 bases clipped from V and 4 bases from J, the junction kept 7 bases outside the gene matches. This CDR3 region has 16 residues. Repertoires were generated with immunoSEQ multiplex PCR, while TCRdb's copy carries only in-frame clones and drops some. The sample has 110,000 to 150,000 clones; approximately 80% are singletons. This chain links TRBV29-1 with TRBJ2-2, with 15 bases identical to TRBD2. The TCR sequence derives from a woman in her 50s who had recovered from COVID-19. Sequences were obtained from PBMCs or T cells enriched from blood (not recorded which). Here the CDR3 DNA reads TGCAGCGCCGGACTAGCGGGGGGGCCAGGCACCGGGGAGCTGTTTTTT. Translated, it gives CSAGLAGGPGTGELFF.